Listed here are 14 T cell receptor beta chains from one sample, sequenced in a study of T cell repertoires in cytomegalovirus infection. The antigens these receptors bind are not known. TCRdb independently ran MiXCR on the reads; one entry per CDR3 protein. The table records approximately 590,000 distinct CDR3 sequences, roughly 42% of them present only once. This sample comprised cultured PBMCs, obtained from culture after CMV antigen stimulation. The receptors shown here come from a human donor in good health (CMV status not recorded). Some clones in this sample may be carry-over from other donors' samples.

This clonotype has a single count. The V call is TRBV6-1, the J call TRBJ2-1; D is undetermined. CDR3 size: 12 residues. The V gene's germline CDR1 is MNHNS and CDR2 SASEGT. V lost 6 bases and J lost 7, with 10 bases in between. DNA of the CDR3: TGTGCCAGCAGAACCCAGGTGAATGAGCAGTTCTTC. Its translation is CASRTQVNEQFF.

The V gene is TRBV7-8, the J gene TRBJ2-3; weak D call: TRBD1 (6 bases). The germline gives CDR1 SGHVS, CDR2 FQNEAQ. The CDR3 totals 17 residues. V shed 4 bases and J shed 2 bases, with 19 bases lying between them. CDR3 residues: CASSWELQGPDTDTQYF. The CDR3 nucleotides are TGTGCCAGCAGCTGGGAGTTACAGGGCCCGGACACAGATACGCAGTATTTT.

The rearrangement joins TRBV4-2 to TRBJ1-5, with D perhaps TRBD1 (5 bases). This CDR3 is built from 16 residues. Germline CDR1 reads LGHNA; CDR2 reads YNFKEQ. The V end was cut by 4 bases, the J end by 6 bases, with 19 bases between. DNA of the CDR3: TGTGCCAGCAGCCCACGTGGGGGGGGTTCGGGTCAGCCCCAGCATTTT. Translation: CASSPRGGGSGQPQHF.

V is TRBV29-1 and J is TRBJ2-2; no clear D. The V gene lost 2 bases and the J gene lost 1 base, with 11 bases spanning the gap. The length of the CDR3 is 15 residues. Germline assignment: CDR1 SQVTM and CDR2 ANQGSEA. DNA of the CDR3: TGCAGCGTTGAATTGGAAAGGGAGAACACCGGGGAGCTGTTTTTT. Its translation is CSVELERENTGELFF.

V usage is TRBV7-9 and J usage is TRBJ2-7, with D maybe TRBD2 (6 bases). The CDR3 is 12 residues long. The V gene's germline CDR1 is SEHNR and CDR2 FQNEAQ (reference sequence). V gave up 5 bases and J gave up 2 bases, with 7 bases separating them. The CDR3 loop is CASSGLPYEQYF. The CDR3 region has the DNA TGTGCCAGCAGCGGACTACCCTACGAGCAGTACTTC.

The CDR3 DNA is TGTGCCAGCAGCTCTAGCGGGGGAGCCTACTTC. Protein product: CASSSSGGAYF. The chain recombines TRBV7-2 with TRBJ2-5; 10 positions match TRBD2. J lost 14 bases, V lost 4 bases, and 4 bases had no gene match. From germline, CDR1 is SGHTA and CDR2 FQGNSA. The CDR3 extends over 11 amino acids.

The chain couples TRBV12-3 or TRBV12-4 to TRBJ1-1; D gene ambiguous. Trimming left V 3 bases short and J 2 bases short, with 13 bases between. The CDR3 is 15 residues long. CDR3 in amino acids: CASSLSGPPNTEAFF. CDR3 bases: TGTGCCAGCAGTTTGTCGGGCCCCCCTAACACTGAAGCTTTCTTT.

The sample holds a few counts of this clonotype. The chain carries TRBV19 and TRBJ1-1, with a possible D match to TRBD1 (6 bases). The germline V and J ends were trimmed by 1 base and 8 bases, with 17 bases remaining between them. The CDR3 is made up of 15 amino acids. Germline values: CDR1 LNHDA, CDR2 SQIVND (reference sequence). The CDR3 sequence: CASSIASLGGGEAFF. The CDR3 coding sequence is TGTGCCAGTAGTATAGCTTCGCTTGGGGGCGGCGAAGCTTTCTTT. Combining the CDR3 with reference TRBV19 and TRBJ1-1 gives the whole variable domain DGGITQSPKYLFRKEGQNVTLSCEQNLNHDAMYWYRQDPGQGLRLIYYSQIVNDFQKGDIAEGYSVSREKKESFPLTVTSAQKNPTAFYLCASSIASLGGGEAFFGQGTRLTVV.

This clonotype was observed at least ten times. The V gene is TRBV7-2, the J gene TRBJ2-5; 10 bases fit TRBD2. The CDR3 has 20 residues. CDR1 is SGHTA and CDR2 is FQGNSA in the germline V gene. J gave up 2 bases and V 4 bases, and 19 bases lay outside the gene matches. CDR3 residues: CASSYLGITSGVRTQETQYF. The CDR3 coding sequence is TGTGCCAGCAGCTACTTAGGAATCACTAGCGGGGTTCGTACACAAGAGACCCAGTACTTC.

This clonotype was detected a few times. The V gene is TRBV7-9, the J gene TRBJ2-3; 10 nucleotides match TRBD2. Germline V gives CDR1 SEHNR, CDR2 FQNEAQ (reference sequence). The CDR3 length is 18 residues. Losses at the gene ends were 4 bases for V and 4 bases for J; bases not matched to a gene: 14. The CDR3 coding sequence is TGTGCCAGCAGCTCATTAGCGGGGGGACCTCTCCCAGCAGATACGCAGTATTTT. Amino acid sequence: CASSSLAGGPLPADTQYF.

At least ten counts were recorded for this clonotype. The chain combines TRBV7-2 with TRBJ2-5, with 8 bases matching TRBD1. The J segment lost 4 bases and the V segment lost 5 bases, leaving 9 bases of the junction unmatched. CDR1 SGHTA and CDR2 FQGNSA come from the germline V gene. The CDR3 covers 15 residues. The CDR3: CASSNRQGHGETQYF. In DNA, the CDR3 is TGTGCCAGCAGCAATCGACAGGGGCATGGAGAGACCCAGTACTTC.

This clonotype was seen ten or more times. The rearrangement links TRBV7-2 to TRBJ2-3; TRBD2 might be the D (5 bases). Germline V lookup: CDR1 SGHTA, CDR2 FQGNSA. This CDR3 has 13 amino acids. V lost 3 bases, J lost 6 bases, and 10 bases lay in between. The CDR3 loop reads CASSFGLADTQYF. CDR3 sequence (DNA): TGTGCCAGCAGCTTCGGACTCGCGGATACGCAGTATTTT.

This clonotype was seen a few times. This rearrangement joins TRBV11-2 to TRBJ2-3; the D is unclear. The CDR3 totals 15 residues. Germline CDR1 SGHAT, CDR2 FQNNGV. Trimming removed 6 bases at V and 2 bases at J, with 15 bases between. In DNA form, the CDR3 reads TGTGCCAGCAGTATTGCAGGATTCCTCACAGATACGCAGTATTTT. Residues: CASSIAGFLTDTQYF.

This clonotype was recorded at least ten times. V is TRBV7-2 and J is TRBJ1-1, with TRBD1 matching 9 bases. The CDR3 consists of 14 residues. Germline V CDR1 and CDR2: SGHTA, FQGNSA. The V gene end was trimmed by 7 bases and the J gene end by 5 bases; junction bases not matched to a gene: 8. CDR3 loop: CASTSGTGPTEAFF. CDR3 in DNA: TGTGCCAGCACCTCCGGGACAGGGCCAACTGAAGCTTTCTTT.